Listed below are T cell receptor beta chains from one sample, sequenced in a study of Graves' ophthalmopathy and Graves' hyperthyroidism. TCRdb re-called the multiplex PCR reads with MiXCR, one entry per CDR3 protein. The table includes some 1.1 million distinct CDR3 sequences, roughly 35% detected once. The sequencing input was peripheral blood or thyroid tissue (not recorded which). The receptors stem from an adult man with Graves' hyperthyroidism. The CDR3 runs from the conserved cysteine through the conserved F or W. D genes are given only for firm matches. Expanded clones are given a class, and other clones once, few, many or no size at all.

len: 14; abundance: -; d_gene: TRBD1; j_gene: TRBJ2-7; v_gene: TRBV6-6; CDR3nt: TGTGCCAGCAGCCCCGACAGGGGGGACTACGAGCAGTACTTC; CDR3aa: CASSPDRGDYEQYF
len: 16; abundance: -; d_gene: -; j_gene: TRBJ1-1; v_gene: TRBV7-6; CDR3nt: TGTGCCAGCAGCCCGCAGGAGTGGGGAGGGAACGCTGAAGCTTTCTTT; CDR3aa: CASSPQEWGGNAEAFF
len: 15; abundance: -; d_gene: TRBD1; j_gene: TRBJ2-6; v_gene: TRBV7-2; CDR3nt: TGTGCCAGCAGTTACTCTAGACAGGGCCGCAACGTCCTGACTTTC; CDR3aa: CASSYSRQGRNVLTF
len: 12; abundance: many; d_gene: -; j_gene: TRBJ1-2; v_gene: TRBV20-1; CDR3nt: TGCAGTGCACGCCGGACGGAGTATGGCTACACCTTC; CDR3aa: CSARRTEYGYTF
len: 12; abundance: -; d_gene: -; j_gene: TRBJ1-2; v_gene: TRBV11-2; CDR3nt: TGTGCCAGCTTAGCCTTTGGCAACGGCTACACCTTC; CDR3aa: CASLAFGNGYTF
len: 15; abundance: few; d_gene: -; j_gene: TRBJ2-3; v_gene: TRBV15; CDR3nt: TGTGCCACCAGCAGAGCCTCAGGGTTCACAGATACGCAGTATTTT; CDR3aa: CATSRASGFTDTQYF
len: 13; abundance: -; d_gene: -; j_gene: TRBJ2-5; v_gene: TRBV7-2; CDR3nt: TGTGCCAGCAGCTCCGGGAAGGGAGAGACCCAGTACTTC; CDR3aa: CASSSGKGETQYF
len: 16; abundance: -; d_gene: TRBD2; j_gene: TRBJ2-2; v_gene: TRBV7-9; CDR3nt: TGCGCCAGCAGCCGGGGACTAGCGGGGGGTACCGGGGAGCTGTTTTTT; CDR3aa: CASSRGLAGGTGELFF
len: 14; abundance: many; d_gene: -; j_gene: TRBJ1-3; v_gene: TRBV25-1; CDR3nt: TGTGCCAGCAGACCTGGGAACCCTGGAAACACCATATATTTT; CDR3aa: CASRPGNPGNTIYF
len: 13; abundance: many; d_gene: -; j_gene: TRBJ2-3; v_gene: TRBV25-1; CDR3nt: TGTGCCAGCAGTGGCTCCGGGAGCGATACGCAGTATTTT; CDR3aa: CASSGSGSDTQYF
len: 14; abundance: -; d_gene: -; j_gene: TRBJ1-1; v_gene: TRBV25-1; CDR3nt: TGTGCCAGCAGCTCTAACAGTAGGGGCACTGAAGCTTTCTTT; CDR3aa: CASSSNSRGTEAFF
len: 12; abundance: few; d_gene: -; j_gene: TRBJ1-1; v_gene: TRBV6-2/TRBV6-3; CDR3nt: TGTGCCAGCAGACCAGGTTGGACTGAAGCTTTCTTT; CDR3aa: CASRPGWTEAFF
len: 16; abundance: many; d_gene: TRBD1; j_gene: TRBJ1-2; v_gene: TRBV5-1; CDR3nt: TGCGCCAGCAGCACGAAAGACAGGGGAAGAGGCTATGGCTACACCTTC; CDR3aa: CASSTKDRGRGYGYTF
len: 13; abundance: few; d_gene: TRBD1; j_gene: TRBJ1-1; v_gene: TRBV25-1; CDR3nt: TGTGCCAGCAGTGAAGTACAGGGGGCGAAAGCTTTCTTT; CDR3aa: CASSEVQGAKAFF
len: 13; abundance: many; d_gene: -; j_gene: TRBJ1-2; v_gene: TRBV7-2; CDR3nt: TGTGCCAGCAGCTTTGACCGAAACTATGGCTACACCTTC; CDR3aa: CASSFDRNYGYTF
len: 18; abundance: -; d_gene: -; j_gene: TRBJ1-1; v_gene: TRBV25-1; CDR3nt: TGTGCCAGCAGTTTAAGGGGTCGTTGGGGGCGATGGAAGACTGAAGCTTTCTTT; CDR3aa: CASSLRGRWGRWKTEAFF
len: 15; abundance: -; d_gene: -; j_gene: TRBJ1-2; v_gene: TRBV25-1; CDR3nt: TGTGCCACCAACCAGTCTCGGGGAATCGGCTATGGCTACACCTTC; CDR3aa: CATNQSRGIGYGYTF
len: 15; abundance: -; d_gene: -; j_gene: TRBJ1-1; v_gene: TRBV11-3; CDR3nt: TGTGCCAGCAGCTTGGTCCAAGGGGTTAGAGGTGAAGCTTTCTTT; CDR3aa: CASSLVQGVRGEAFF
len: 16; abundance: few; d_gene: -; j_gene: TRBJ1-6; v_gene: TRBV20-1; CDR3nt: TGCAGTGCTAGAAAAGGGGAGGGCTCCTATAATTCACCCCTCCACTTT; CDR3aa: CSARKGEGSYNSPLHF
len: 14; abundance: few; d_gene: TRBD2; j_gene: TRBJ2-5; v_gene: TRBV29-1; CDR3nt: TGCAGCGTTGCCGGGCCGGGGGGATTGGAGACCCAGTACTTC; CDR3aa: CSVAGPGGLETQYF
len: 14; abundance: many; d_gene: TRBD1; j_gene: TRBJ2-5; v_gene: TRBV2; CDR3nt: TGTGCCAGCGGCTCCGGGACAGGCCTGAGACCCCAGTACTTC; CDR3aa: CASGSGTGLRPQYF
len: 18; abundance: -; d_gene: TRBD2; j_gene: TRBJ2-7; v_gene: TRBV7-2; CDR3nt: TGTGCCAGCGGCTTATGGGGGCTGCGTGCGGGGGGTGGATACGAGCAGTACTTC; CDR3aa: CASGLWGLRAGGGYEQYF
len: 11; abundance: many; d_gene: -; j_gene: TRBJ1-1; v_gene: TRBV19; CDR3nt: TGTTCCTCCAAACAGGGAAGTGAAGCTTTCTTT; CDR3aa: CSSKQGSEAFF
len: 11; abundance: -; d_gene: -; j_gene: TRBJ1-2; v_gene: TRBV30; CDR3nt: TGTGCCTGGAGTGTAGGGTCTGGCTACACCTTC; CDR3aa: CAWSVGSGYTF
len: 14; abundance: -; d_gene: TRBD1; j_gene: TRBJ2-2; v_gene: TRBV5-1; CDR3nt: TGCGCCAGCAGCTACGGACAGGGGACGACGGAGCTGTTTTTT; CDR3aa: CASSYGQGTTELFF
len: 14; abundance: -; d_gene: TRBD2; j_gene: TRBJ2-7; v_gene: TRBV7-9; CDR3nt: TGTGCCAGCAGCCCGCCGGGAGGGATCTACGAGCAGTACTTC; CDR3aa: CASSPPGGIYEQYF
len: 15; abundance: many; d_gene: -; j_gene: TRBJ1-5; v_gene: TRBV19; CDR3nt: TGTGCCAGTAGTATCACCGTCAGGAGCAATCAGCCCCAGCATTTT; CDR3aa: CASSITVRSNQPQHF
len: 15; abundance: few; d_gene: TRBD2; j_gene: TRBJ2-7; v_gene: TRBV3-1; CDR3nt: TGTGCCAGCAGCCAAGGGGCTAGCGGGAGGAACGAGCAGTACTTC; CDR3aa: CASSQGASGRNEQYF
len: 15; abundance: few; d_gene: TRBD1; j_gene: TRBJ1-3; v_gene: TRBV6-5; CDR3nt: TGTGCCAGCAGCTCCGACAGGGCCTCTGGAAACACCATATATTTT; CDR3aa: CASSSDRASGNTIYF
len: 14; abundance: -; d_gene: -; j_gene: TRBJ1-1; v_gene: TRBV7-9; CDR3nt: TGTGCCAGCAGCTTAGCCCAGGGCAGACCTGAAGCTTTCTTT; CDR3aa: CASSLAQGRPEAFF
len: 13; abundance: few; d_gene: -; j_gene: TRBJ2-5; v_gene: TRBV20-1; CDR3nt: TGCAGTGCTAGAGACTCTGACCGGGACTGCTGGCACTTC; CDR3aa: CSARDSDRDCWHF
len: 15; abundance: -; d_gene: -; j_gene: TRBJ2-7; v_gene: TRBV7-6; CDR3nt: TGTGCCAGCAGCCTCCGGGACGGAGAAACCTACGAGCAGTACTTC; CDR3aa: CASSLRDGETYEQYF
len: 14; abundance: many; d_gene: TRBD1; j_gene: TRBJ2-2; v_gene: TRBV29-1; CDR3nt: TGCAGCGTTAAGTACAGGGGGGCACCCGGGGAGCTGTTTTTT; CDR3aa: CSVKYRGAPGELFF
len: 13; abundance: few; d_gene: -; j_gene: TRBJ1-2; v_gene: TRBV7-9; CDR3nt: TGTGCCAGCAGCTTAAACGGCGCCTATGGCTACACCTTC; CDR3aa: CASSLNGAYGYTF
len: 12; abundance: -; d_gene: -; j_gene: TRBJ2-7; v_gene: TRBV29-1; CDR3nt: TGCAGCTTAGCTTGGGGAGGGGGCGAGCAGTACTTC; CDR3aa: CSLAWGGGEQYF
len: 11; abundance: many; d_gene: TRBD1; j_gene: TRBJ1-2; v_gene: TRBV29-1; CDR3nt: TGCAGCCTAGACAGGGTCTATGGCTACACCTTC; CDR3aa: CSLDRVYGYTF
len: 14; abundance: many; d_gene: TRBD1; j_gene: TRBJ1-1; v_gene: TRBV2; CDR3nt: TGTGCCAGTCAGTGGACAGGTCGGAACACTGAAGCTTTCTTT; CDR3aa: CASQWTGRNTEAFF